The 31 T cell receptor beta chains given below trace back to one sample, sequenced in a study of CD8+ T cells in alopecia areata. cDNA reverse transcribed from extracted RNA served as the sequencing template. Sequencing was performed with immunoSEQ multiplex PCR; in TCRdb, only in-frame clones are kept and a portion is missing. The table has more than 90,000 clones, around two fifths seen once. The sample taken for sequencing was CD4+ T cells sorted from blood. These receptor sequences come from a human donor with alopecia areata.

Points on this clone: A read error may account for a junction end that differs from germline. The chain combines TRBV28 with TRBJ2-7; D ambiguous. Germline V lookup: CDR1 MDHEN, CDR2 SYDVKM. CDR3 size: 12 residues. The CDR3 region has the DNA TGTGCCAGCAGTTCTTTCTCCCACGAGCAGTACTTC. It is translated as CASSSFSHEQYF.

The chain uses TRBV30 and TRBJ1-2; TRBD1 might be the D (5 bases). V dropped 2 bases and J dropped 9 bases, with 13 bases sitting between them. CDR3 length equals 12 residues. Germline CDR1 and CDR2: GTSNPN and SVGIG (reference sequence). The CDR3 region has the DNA TGTGCCTGGAGTCCAGGGATTGAGAGCTACACCTTC. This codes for CAWSPGIESYTF.

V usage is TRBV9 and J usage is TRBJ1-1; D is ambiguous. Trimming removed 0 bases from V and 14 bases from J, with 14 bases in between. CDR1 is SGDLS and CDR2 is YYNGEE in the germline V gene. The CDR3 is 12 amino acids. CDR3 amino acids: CASSVEGRKVFF. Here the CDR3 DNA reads TGTGCCAGCAGCGTAGAGGGCAGGAAGGTCTTCTTT. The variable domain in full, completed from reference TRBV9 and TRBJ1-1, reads DSGVTQTPKHLITATGQRVTLRCSPRSGDLSVYWYQQSLDQGLQFLIQYYNGEERAKGNILERFSAQQFPDLHSELNLSSLELGDSALYFCASSVEGRKVFFGQGTRLTVV.

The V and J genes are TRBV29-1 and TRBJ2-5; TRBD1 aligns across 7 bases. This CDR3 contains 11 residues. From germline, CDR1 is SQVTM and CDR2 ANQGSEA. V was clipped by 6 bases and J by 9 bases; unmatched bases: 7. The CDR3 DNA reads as TGCAGCGTCGGACAGGCGGATTCCCAGTACTTC. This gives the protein CSVGQADSQYF.

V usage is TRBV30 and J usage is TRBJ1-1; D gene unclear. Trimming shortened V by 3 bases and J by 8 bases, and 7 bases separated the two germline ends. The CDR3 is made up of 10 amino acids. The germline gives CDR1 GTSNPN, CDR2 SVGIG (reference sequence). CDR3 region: CAWRRSEAFF. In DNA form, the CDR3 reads TGTGCCTGGAGGCGCAGCGAAGCTTTCTTT.

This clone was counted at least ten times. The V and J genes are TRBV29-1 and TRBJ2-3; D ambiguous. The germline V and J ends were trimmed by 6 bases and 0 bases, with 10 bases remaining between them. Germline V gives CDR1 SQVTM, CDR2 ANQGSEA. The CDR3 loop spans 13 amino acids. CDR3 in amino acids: CSVAKRSTDTQYF. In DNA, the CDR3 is TGCAGCGTCGCCAAGCGTAGCACAGATACGCAGTATTTT.

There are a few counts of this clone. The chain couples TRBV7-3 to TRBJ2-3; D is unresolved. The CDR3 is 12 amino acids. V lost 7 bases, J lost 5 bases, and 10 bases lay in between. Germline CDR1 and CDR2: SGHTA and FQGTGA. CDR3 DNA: TGTGCCAGCAAAGGATATGGAGATACGCAGTATTTT. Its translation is CASKGYGDTQYF.

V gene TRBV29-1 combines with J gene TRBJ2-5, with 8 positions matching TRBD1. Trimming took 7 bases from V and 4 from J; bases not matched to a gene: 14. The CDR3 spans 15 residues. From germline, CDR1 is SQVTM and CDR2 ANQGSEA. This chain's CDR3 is CSAAGLIDRGETQYF. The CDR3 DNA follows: TGCAGCGCCGCGGGCCTTATTGACAGGGGAGAGACCCAGTACTTC. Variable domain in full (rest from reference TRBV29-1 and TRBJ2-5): SAVISQKPSRDICQRGTSLTIQCQVDSQVTMMFWYRQQPGQSLTLIATANQGSEATYESGFVIDKFPISRPNLTFSTLTVSNMSPEDSSIYLCSAAGLIDRGETQYFGPGTRLLVL.

The CDR3 here is CASSPTTGGRSKNIQYF. The CDR3 bases are TGTGCCAGCTCACCGACAACAGGGGGTCGAAGCAAAAACATTCAGTACTTC. This chain links TRBV18 with TRBJ2-4, with 8 bases identical to TRBD1. CDR1 is KGHSH, CDR2 LQKENI, per germline. The V gene end was trimmed by 3 bases and the J gene end by 3 bases; junction bases not matched to a gene: 10. CDR3 length equals 17 residues. Looking up the rest from reference TRBV18 and TRBJ2-4 gives the full variable domain: NAGVMQNPRHLVRRRGQEARLRCSPMKGHSHVYWYRQLPEEGLKFMVYLQKENIIDESGMPKERFSAEFPKEGPSILRIQQVVRGDSAAYFCASSPTTGGRSKNIQYFGAGTRLSVL.

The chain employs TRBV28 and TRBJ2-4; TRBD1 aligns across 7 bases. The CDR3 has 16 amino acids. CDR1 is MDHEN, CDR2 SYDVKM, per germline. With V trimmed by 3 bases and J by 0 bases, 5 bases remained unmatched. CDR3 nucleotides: TGTGCCAGCAGTTTCCCGGGACAGATAGCCAAAAACATTCAGTACTTC. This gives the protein CASSFPGQIAKNIQYF.

The CDR3 loop reads CASTSEAWSYEQYF. CDR3 sequence (DNA): TGTGCCAGCACCTCCGAGGCTTGGTCCTACGAGCAGTACTTC. This chain connects TRBV9 to TRBJ2-7, with no clear D. The V end was cut by 6 bases, the J end by 1 base, with 14 bases between. Germline-derived CDR1 and CDR2 are SGDLS and YYNGEE. The CDR3 runs 14 residues.

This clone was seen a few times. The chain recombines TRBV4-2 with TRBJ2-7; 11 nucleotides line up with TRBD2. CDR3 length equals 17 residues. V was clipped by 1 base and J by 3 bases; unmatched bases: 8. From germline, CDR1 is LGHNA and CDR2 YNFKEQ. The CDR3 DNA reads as TGTGCCAGCAGCCAAGTTGGGACTAGCGGTCTCAACTACGAGCAGTACTTC. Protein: CASSQVGTSGLNYEQYF.

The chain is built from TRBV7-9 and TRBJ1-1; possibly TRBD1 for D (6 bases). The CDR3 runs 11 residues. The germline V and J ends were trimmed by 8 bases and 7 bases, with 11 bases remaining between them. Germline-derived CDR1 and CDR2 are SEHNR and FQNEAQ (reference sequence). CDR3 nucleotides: TGTGCCAGCGCCGGGGGGCTTGAAGCTTTCTTT. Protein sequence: CASAGGLEAFF.

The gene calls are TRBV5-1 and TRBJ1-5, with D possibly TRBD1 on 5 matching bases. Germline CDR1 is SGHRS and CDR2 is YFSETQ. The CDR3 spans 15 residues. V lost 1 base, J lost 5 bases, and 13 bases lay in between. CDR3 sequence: CASSLTGERDQPQHF. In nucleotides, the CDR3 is TGCGCCAGCAGCTTGACGGGGGAACGAGATCAGCCCCAGCATTTT.

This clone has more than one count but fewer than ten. In DNA form, the CDR3 reads TGTGCCAGCAGCCCGATTTCCCTGGGTGAGCAGTTCTTC. Translating gives CASSPISLGEQFF. This chain uses TRBV14 with TRBJ2-1; unclear D gene. Deletions cut 4 bases from V and 9 bases from J, with 13 bases between. The CDR3 loop spans 13 amino acids. Germline values: CDR1 SGHDN, CDR2 FVKESK.

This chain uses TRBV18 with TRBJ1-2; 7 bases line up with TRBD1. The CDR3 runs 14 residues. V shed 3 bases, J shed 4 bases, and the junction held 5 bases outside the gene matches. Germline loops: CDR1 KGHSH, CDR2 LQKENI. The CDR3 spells CASSPGGQSYGYTF. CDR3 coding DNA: TGTGCCAGCTCACCCGGGGGACAGAGCTATGGCTACACCTTC.

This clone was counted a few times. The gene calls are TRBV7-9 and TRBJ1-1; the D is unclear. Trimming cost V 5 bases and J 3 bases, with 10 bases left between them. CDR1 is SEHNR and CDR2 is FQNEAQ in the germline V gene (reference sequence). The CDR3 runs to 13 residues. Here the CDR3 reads CASSPIPDTEAFF. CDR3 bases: TGTGCCAGCAGCCCCATACCCGACACTGAAGCTTTCTTT. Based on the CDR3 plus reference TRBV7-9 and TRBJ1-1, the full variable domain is DTGVSQNPRHKITKRGQNVTFRCDPISEHNRLYWYRQTLGQGPEFLTYFQNEAQLEKSRLLSDRFSAERPKGSFSTLEIQRTEQGDSAMYLCASSPIPDTEAFFGQGTRLTVV.

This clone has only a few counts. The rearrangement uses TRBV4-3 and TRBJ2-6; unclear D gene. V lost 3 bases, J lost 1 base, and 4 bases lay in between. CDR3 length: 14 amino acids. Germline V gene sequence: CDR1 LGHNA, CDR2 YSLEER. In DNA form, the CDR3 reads TGCGCCAGCAGCCACGCTTCTGGGGCCAACGTCCTGACTTTC. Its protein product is CASSHASGANVLTF.

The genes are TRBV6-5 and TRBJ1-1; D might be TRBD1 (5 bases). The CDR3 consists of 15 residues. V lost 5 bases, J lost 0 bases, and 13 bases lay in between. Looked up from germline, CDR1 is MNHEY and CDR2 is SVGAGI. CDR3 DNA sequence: TGTGCCAGCAGTCCATGGACACCCATGAACACTGAAGCTTTCTTT. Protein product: CASSPWTPMNTEAFF.

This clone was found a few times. DNA of the CDR3: TGTGCCAGCAGCTTAGTTGAGCAGTTCTTC. It translates to CASSLVEQFF. The chain recombines TRBV7-9 with TRBJ2-1, with D unresolved. CDR1 SEHNR and CDR2 FQNEAQ come from the germline V gene (reference sequence). The ends were cut back, 1 base at V and 9 bases at J, with 1 base in the middle. There are 10 residues in the CDR3.

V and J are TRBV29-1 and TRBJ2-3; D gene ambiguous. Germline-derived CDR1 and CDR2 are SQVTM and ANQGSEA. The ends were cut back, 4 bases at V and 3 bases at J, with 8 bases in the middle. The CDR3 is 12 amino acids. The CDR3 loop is CSVVERTDTQYF. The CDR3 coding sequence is TGCAGCGTTGTGGAAAGGACAGATACGCAGTATTTT.

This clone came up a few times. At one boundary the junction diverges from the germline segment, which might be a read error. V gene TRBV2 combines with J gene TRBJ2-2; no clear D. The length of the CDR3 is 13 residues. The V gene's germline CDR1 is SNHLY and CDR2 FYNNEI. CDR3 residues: CASSKTNTGELFF. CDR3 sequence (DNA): TGTGCCAGCAGTAAAACGAATACCGGGGAGCTGTTTTTT.

The CDR3, as DNA: TGCGCCAGCAGCTTGAATGGTCTAGCGGGAGCGCCGGCGAATGAGCAGTTCTTC. It is translated as CASSLNGLAGAPANEQFF. This rearrangement joins TRBV5-1 to TRBJ2-1; 10 nucleotides align to TRBD2. The CDR3 covers 18 residues. The germline V gene encodes CDR1 SGHRS and CDR2 YFSETQ. J lost 7 bases, V lost 1 base, and 14 bases had no gene match.

DNA of the CDR3: TGCAGCGTCCTACGGGCAGGGGAAAACATTCAGTACTTC. Protein: CSVLRAGENIQYF. V is TRBV29-1 and J is TRBJ2-4, with TRBD1 as a possible D gene (6 bases). This CDR3 has 13 amino acids. Germline CDR1 and CDR2: SQVTM and ANQGSEA. The germline V and J ends were trimmed by 6 bases and 5 bases, with 14 bases remaining between them.

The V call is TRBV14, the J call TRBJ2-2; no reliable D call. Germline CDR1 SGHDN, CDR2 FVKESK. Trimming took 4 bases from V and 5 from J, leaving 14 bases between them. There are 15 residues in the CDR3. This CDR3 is CASSRERRITGELFF. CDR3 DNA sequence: TGTGCCAGCAGCCGAGAAAGAAGGATTACCGGGGAGCTGTTTTTT.

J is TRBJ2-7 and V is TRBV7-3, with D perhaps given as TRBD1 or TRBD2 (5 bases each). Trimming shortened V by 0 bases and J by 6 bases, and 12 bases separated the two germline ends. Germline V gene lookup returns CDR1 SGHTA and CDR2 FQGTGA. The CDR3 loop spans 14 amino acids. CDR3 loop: CASSLTSVGAEQYF. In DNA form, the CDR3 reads TGTGCCAGCAGCTTAACATCCGTCGGGGCCGAGCAGTACTTC.

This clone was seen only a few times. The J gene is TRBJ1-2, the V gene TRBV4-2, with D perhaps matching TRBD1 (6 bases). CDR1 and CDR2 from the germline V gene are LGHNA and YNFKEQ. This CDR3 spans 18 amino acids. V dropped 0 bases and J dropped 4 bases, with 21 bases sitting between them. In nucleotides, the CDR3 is TGTGCCAGCAGCCAAGACCGGGACCCGTGGAGGGGGAGCTATGGCTACACCTTC. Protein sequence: CASSQDRDPWRGSYGYTF.

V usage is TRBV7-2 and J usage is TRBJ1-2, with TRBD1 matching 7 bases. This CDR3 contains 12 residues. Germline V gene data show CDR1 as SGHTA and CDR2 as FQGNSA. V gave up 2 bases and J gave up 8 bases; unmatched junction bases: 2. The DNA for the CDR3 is TGTGCCAGCAGCTTACTGGACAGGGGCTACACCTTC. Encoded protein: CASSLLDRGYTF.

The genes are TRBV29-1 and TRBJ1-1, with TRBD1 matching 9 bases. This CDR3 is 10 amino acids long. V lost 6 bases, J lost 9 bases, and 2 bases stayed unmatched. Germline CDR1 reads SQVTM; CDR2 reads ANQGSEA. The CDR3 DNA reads TGCAGCGTCGGGACAGGGAAAGCTTTCTTT. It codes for CSVGTGKAFF.

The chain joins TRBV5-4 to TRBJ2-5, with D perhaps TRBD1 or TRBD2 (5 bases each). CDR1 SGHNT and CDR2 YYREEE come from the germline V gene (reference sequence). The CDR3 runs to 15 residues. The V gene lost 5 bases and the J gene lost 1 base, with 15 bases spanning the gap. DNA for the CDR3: TGTGCCAGCAGGGGAGAATGGGGGAGCCAAGAGACCCAGTACTTC. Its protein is CASRGEWGSQETQYF.

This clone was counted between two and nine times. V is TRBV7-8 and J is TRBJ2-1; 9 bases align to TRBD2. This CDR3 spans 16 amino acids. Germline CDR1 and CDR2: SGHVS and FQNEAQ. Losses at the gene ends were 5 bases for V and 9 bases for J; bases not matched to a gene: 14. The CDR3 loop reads CASSQGVAGVRGEQFF. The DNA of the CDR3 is TGTGCCAGCAGCCAAGGGGTAGCGGGAGTAAGGGGTGAGCAGTTCTTC.